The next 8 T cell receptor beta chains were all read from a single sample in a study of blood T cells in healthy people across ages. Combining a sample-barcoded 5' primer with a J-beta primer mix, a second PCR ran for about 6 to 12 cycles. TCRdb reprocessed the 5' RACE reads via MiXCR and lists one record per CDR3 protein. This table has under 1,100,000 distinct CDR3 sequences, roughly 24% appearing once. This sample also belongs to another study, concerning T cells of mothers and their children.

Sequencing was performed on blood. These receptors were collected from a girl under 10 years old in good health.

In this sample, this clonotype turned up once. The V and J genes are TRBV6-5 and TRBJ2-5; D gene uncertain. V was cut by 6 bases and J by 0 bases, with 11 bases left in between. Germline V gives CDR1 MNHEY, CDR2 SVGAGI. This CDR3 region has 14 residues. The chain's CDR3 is CASRGSLYQETQYF. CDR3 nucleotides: TGTGCCAGCAGGGGTTCACTGTACCAAGAGACCCAGTACTTC.

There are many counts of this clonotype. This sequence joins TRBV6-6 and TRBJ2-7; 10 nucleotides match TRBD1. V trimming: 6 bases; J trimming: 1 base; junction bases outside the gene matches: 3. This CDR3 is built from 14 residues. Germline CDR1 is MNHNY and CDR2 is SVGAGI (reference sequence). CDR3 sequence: CASRPGQGSYEQYF. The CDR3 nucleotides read TGTGCCAGCAGACCGGGACAGGGGTCCTACGAGCAGTACTTC.

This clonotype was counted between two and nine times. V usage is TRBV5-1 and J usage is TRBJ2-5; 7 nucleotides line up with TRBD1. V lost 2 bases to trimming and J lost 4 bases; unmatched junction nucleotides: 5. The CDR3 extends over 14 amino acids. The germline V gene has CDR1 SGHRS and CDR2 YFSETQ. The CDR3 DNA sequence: TGCGCCAGCAGCTTCACGACAGGGCGAGAGACCCAGTACTTC. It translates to CASSFTTGRETQYF.

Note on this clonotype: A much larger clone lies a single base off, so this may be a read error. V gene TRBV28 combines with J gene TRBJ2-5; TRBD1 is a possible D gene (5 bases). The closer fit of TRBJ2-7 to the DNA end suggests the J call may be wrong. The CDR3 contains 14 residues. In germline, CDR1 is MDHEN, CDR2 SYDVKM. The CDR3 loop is CASSLPQGKYEQYF. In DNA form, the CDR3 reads TGTGCCAGCAGTTTACCTCAGGGAAAATACGAGCAGTACTTC.

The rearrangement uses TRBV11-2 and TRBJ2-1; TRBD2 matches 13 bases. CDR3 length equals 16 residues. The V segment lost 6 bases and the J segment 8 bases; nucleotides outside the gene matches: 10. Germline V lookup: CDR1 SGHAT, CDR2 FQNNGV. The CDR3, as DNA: TGTGCCAGCAGAAGGACTAGCGGGAGTTCCTTCGATGAGCAGTTCTTC. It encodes CASRRTSGSSFDEQFF.

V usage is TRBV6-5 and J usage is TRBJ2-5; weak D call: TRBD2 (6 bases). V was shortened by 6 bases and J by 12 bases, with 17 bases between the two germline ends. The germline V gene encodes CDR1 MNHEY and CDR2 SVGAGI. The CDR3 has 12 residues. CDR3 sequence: CASSSPVGTEYF. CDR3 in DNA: TGTGCCAGCAGCTCCCCTGTCGGGACTGAGTACTTC.

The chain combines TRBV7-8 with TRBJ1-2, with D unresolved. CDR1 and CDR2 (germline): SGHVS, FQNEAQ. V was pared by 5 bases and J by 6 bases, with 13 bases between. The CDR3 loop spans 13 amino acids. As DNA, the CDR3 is TGTGCCAGCAGCACAACCCTGACCGATGGCTACACCTTC. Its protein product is CASSTTLTDGYTF.

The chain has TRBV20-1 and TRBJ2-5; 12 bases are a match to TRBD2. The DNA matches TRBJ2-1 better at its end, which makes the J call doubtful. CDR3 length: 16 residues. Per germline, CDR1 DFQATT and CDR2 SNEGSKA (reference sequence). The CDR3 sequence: CSADSWTSGIRNEQFF. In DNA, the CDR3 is TGCAGTGCGGATTCATGGACTAGCGGGATTCGGAATGAGCAGTTCTTC.